This T cell receptor (beta chain) was sequenced for a study of tumor and adjacent non-tumor tissue in lung cancer. Study context: Patients comprised about a dozen adenocarcinoma, a couple of squamous cell carcinoma and 1 small cell lung cancer. Patients were aged about 30 to 85, nine to eleven men and about 5 women, stage I to III.

A modified ARM-PCR protocol with three rounds of nested PCR amplified TCRbeta. Each CDR3 protein is one row after TCRdb ran MiXCR on the multiplex PCR reads. The table has fewer than 130,000 distinct CDR3 sequences, over 75% seen once. RNA was extracted from bulk tissue without any cell sorting. Whole-study findings and limits: Tumor tissue had significantly higher TCR diversity than normal lung. In normal lung, the top 100 clones were significantly more dominant than in tumor.

This clonotype showed up many times. The antigen is unknown. The V end lost 4 bases, the J end lost 1 base, and 11 bases lay between the germline ends. The CDR3 length is 14 residues. Germline CDR1 reads SGDLS; CDR2 reads YYNGEE. Specimen: lung tumor tissue. The chain recombines TRBV9 with TRBJ1-1; no clear D gene. The receptor was isolated from a man in his sixties or seventies with non-small cell lung cancer. This chain's CDR3 is CASSKSIANTEAFF. The CDR3 DNA reads as TGTGCCAGCAGCAAAAGTATTGCGAACACTGAAGCTTTCTTT.